Following are 14 T cell receptor beta chains from one sample sequenced in a study of identical twins. TCRdb reanalysed the 5' RACE reads using MiXCR and keeps one entry per CDR3 protein. The profile covers hundreds of thousands of distinct CDR3 sequences, with approximately 7.3% appearing a single time and under 6% taken by the ten largest. This sample also belongs to another study, concerning yellow fever vaccine responses in identical twins.

Input material: CD8+ T cells sorted from blood. The receptors were sampled from a woman younger than 35 in good health.

A few counts support this clonotype. This chain links TRBV12-3 or TRBV12-4 with TRBJ2-1; TRBD2 matches 12 bases. The CDR3 extends over 14 amino acids. The ends lost 7 bases at V and 9 bases at J; junction bases unmatched: 7. The DNA of the CDR3 is TGTGCCAGCAACCAAGGACTAGCGGGATTTGAGCAGTTCTTC. Translated, it gives CASNQGLAGFEQFF.

The chain combines TRBV7-8 with TRBJ2-5, with D possibly matching TRBD2 (5 bases). The V gene lost 5 bases and the J gene lost 5 bases, with 18 bases spanning the gap. Germline V lookup: CDR1 SGHVS, CDR2 FQNEAQ. The length of the CDR3 is 15 residues. The chain's CDR3 is CASSPTTGTRETQYF. DNA for the CDR3: TGTGCCAGCAGCCCTACTACGGGAACCAGGGAGACCCAGTACTTC.

This clonotype was recorded a few times. V gene TRBV11-2 combines with J gene TRBJ2-4; D is tentatively TRBD1 or TRBD2 (5 bases each). The CDR3 contains 16 residues. Germline V CDR1 and CDR2: SGHAT, FQNNGV. V dropped 5 bases and J dropped 7 bases, with 21 bases sitting between them. CDR3 loop: CASSRGTAASGNIQYF. Here the CDR3 DNA reads TGTGCCAGCAGCAGAGGGACCGCGGCCTCGGGGAACATTCAGTACTTC.

The V call is TRBV28, the J call TRBJ1-5; no definite D call. The germline V gene has CDR1 MDHEN and CDR2 SYDVKM. V dropped 10 bases and J dropped 0 bases, with 22 bases sitting between them. The length of the CDR3 is 17 residues. The CDR3 DNA sequence: TGTGCCACCGAGGAGAGGGCCTACATTCATAGCAATCAGCCCCAGCATTTT. Residues: CATEERAYIHSNQPQHF.

The chain links TRBV7-6 to TRBJ2-5; a weak D match, TRBD2 (6 bases). The germline V gene encodes CDR1 SGHVS and CDR2 FNYEAQ. V dropped 1 base and J dropped 1 base, with 10 bases sitting between them. The CDR3 is 15 residues long. CDR3 in DNA: TGTGCCAGCAGCTTAGGACCTAGCGTCCAAGAGACCCAGTACTTC. This translates into CASSLGPSVQETQYF.

Ten or more counts support this clonotype. The rearrangement links TRBV9 to TRBJ2-1; 7 bases match TRBD2. The germline V gene has CDR1 SGDLS and CDR2 YYNGEE. The V and J ends lost 4 bases and 4 bases, in that order; junction bases with no gene match: 17. The CDR3 spans 18 residues. In DNA, the CDR3 is TGTGCCAGCAGCCCTAAAAAAGGAGCGGGATTGGCTTACAATGAGCAGTTCTTC. Translation gives CASSPKKGAGLAYNEQFF.

The chain recombines TRBV29-1 with TRBJ2-7; D is ambiguous. Germline loops: CDR1 SQVTM, CDR2 ANQGSEA. Deletions cut 3 bases from V and 0 bases from J, with 12 bases between. The CDR3 is 14 amino acids. The CDR3 bases are TGCAGCGTTGAGACGGCCTCGAGCTCCTACGAGCAGTACTTC. As protein: CSVETASSSYEQYF.

This clonotype came up a few times. This sequence joins TRBV9 and TRBJ2-7, with TRBD1 identical over 8 bases. The germline V gene encodes CDR1 SGDLS and CDR2 YYNGEE. The ends lost 5 bases at V and 2 bases at J; junction bases unmatched: 15. The CDR3 spans 17 residues. CDR3: CASSDRQGSQIPYEQYV. The CDR3 DNA reads TGTGCCAGCAGTGATAGACAGGGGTCCCAGATACCCTACGAGCAGTACGTC.

V is TRBV20-1 and J is TRBJ2-3; D unresolved. The germline V gene encodes CDR1 DFQATT and CDR2 SNEGSKA (reference sequence). The CDR3 contains 17 residues. V lost 0 bases and J 1 base, leaving 17 bases between the germline ends. The CDR3 region has the DNA TGCAGTGCTAGAGATTTCCGAAATACAGAGGGCACAGATACGCAGTATTTT. Protein sequence: CSARDFRNTEGTDTQYF.

V gene TRBV6-1 combines with J gene TRBJ2-7, with TRBD2 identical over 12 bases. Germline V lookup: CDR1 MNHNS, CDR2 SASEGT. The V gene end was trimmed by 4 bases and the J gene end by 5 bases; junction bases not matched to a gene: 6. The CDR3 runs to 15 residues. The CDR3 DNA sequence: TGTGCCAGCAGTGTTCTAGCGGGAGGGCCCGACGAGCAGTACTTC. It specifies CASSVLAGGPDEQYF.

The sample holds many counts of this clonotype. V gene TRBV28 combines with J gene TRBJ2-6; perhaps TRBD2 as D (6 bases). The CDR3 consists of 18 residues. The germline gives CDR1 MDHEN, CDR2 SYDVKM. Trimming stripped 5 bases from V and 0 bases from J, with 17 bases between. The CDR3 loop is CASSKKGLSLSGANVLTF. The DNA of the CDR3 is TGTGCCAGCAGTAAGAAGGGACTCTCACTCTCTGGGGCCAACGTCCTGACTTTC.

The V and J genes are TRBV7-6 and TRBJ2-2; D not certain. V was clipped by 4 bases and J by 1 base, with 4 bases between them. CDR3 length: 13 residues. Germline V gives CDR1 SGHVS, CDR2 FNYEAQ. CDR3 protein: CASSWENTGELFF. In nucleotides, the CDR3 is TGTGCCAGCAGCTGGGAGAACACCGGGGAGCTGTTTTTT.

In its sample, this clonotype was seen a few times. This chain connects TRBV7-9 to TRBJ2-1, with a possible D match to TRBD2 (5 bases). Trimming removed 8 bases at V and 8 bases at J, with 7 bases between. CDR3 length: 10 residues. Germline CDR1 SEHNR, CDR2 FQNEAQ (reference sequence). The CDR3 loop reads CASEGYEQFF. The CDR3 DNA reads TGTGCCAGCGAGGGTTATGAGCAGTTCTTC.

At least ten counts were recorded for this clonotype. V usage is TRBV21-1 and J usage is TRBJ2-1. TRBV21-1 is designated a pseudogene. This CDR3 has 16 amino acids. For the CDR3, the DNA is TGTGCCAGCAGCAAAATCGACAGGAACCCTTACAATGAGCAGTTCTTC. It specifies CASSKIDRNPYNEQFF.